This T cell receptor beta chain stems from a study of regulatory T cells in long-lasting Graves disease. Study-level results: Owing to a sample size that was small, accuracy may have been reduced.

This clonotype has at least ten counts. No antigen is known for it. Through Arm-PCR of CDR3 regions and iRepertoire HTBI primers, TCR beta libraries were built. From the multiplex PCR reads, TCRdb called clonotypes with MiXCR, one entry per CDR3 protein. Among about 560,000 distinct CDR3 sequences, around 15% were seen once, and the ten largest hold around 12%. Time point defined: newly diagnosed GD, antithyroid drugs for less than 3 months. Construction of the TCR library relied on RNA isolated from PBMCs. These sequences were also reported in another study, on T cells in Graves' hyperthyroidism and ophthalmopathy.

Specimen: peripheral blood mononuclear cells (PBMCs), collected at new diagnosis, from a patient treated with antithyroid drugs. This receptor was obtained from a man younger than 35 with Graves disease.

CDR3 sequence: CASSSGTSGSYQETQYF. In DNA form, the CDR3 reads TGTGCCAGCAGTTCCGGGACTAGCGGGAGTTACCAAGAGACCCAGTACTTC. This chain joins TRBV12-3 or TRBV12-4 and TRBJ2-5, with 14 bases aligning to TRBD2. Trimming at V came to 4 bases and at J to 0 bases, leaving 4 bases not matched to a gene. There are 17 residues in the CDR3.